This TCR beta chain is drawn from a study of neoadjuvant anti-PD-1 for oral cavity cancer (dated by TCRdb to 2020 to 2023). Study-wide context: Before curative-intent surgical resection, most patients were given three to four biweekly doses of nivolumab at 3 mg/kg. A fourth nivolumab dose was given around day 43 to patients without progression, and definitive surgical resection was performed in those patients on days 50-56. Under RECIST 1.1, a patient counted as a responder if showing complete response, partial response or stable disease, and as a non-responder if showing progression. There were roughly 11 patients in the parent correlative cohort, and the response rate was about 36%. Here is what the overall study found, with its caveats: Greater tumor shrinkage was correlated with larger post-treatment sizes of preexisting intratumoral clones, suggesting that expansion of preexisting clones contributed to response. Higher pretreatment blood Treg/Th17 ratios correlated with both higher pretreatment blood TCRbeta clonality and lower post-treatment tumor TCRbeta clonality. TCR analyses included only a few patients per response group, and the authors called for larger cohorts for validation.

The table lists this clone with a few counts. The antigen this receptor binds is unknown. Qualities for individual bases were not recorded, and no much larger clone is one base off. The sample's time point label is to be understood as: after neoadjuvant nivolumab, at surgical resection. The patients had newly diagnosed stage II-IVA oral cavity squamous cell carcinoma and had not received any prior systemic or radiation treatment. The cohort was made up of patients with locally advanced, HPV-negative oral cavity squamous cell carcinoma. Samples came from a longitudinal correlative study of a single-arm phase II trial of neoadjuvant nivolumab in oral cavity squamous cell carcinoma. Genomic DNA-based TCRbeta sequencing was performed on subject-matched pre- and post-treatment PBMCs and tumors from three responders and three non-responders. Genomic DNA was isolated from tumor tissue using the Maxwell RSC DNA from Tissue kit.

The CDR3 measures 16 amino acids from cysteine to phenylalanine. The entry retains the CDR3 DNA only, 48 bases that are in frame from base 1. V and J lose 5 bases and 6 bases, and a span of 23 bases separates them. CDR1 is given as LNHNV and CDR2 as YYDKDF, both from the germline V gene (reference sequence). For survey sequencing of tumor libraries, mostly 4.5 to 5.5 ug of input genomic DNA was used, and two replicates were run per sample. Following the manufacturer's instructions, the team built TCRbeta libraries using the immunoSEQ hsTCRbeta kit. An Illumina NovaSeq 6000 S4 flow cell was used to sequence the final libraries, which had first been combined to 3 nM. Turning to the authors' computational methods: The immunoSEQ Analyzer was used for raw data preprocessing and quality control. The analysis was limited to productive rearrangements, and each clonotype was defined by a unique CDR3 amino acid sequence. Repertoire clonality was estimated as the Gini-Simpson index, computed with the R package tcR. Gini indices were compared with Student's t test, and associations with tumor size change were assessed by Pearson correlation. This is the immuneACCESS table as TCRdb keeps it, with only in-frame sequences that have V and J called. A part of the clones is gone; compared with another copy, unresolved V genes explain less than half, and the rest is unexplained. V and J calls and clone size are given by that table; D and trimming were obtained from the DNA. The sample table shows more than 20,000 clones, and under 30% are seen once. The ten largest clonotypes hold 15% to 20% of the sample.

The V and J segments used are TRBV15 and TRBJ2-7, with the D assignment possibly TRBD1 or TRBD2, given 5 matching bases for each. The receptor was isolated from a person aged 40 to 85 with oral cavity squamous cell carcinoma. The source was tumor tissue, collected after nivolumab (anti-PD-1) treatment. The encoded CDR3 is CATSVFTGTALGEQYF. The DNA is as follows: TGTGCCACCAGCGTTTTTACCGGGACGGCGCTGGGCGAGCAGTACTTC.